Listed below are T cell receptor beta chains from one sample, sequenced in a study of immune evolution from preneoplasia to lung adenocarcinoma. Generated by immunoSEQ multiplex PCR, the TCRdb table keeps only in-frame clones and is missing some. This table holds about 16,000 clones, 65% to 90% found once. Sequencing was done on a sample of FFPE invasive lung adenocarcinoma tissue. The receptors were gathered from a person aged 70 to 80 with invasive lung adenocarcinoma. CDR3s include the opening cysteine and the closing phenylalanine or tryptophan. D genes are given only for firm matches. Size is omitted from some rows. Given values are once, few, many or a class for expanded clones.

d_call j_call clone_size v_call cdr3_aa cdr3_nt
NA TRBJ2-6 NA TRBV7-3 CASSPIKEGSGANVLTF TGTGCCAGCAGCCCAATAAAGGAGGGCTCTGGGGCCAACGTCCTGACTTTC
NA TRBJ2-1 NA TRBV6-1 CASSEGQTAYNEQFF TGTGCCAGCAGTGAAGGACAGACCGCATACAATGAGCAGTTCTTC
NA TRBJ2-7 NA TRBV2 CATGDGGVPYEQYF TGTGCCACCGGGGACGGAGGGGTCCCCTACGAGCAGTACTTC
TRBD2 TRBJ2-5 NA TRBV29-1 CSAPLAGIAETQYF TGCAGCGCTCCGCTAGCGGGAATTGCAGAGACCCAGTACTTC
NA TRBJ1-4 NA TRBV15 CATSRETGLDEKLFF TGTGCCACCAGCAGAGAAACAGGGTTAGATGAAAAACTGTTTTTT
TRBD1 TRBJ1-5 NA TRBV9 CASSVGTGGNQPQHF TGTGCCAGCAGCGTAGGGACAGGGGGCAATCAGCCCCAGCATTTT
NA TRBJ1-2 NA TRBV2 CASSDNFYGYTF TGTGCCAGCAGTGACAATTTTTATGGCTACACCTTC
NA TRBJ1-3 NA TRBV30 CAWSRTPNTIYF TGTGCCTGGAGCCGGACCCCAAACACCATATATTTT
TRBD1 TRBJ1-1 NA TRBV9 CASSARRQGSTEAFF TGTGCCAGCAGCGCCAGAAGACAGGGATCCACTGAAGCTTTCTTT
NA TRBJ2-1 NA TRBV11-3 CASSKATVGEQFF TGTGCCAGCAGCAAAGCGACGGTAGGGGAGCAGTTCTTC
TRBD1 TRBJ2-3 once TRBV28 CASSLYQQGDITDTQYF TGTGCCAGCAGTTTATACCAACAGGGGGACATCACAGATACGCAGTATTTT
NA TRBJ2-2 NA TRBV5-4 CASSLGSRTGELFF TGTGCCAGCAGCTTGGGCTCAAGAACCGGGGAGCTGTTTTTT
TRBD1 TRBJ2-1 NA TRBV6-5 CASSYGQGEYNEQFF TGTGCCAGCAGTTATGGTCAGGGGGAGTACAATGAGCAGTTCTTC
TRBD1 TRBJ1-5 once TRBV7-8 CASSPRDRDNQPQHF TGTGCCAGCAGTCCCCGAGACAGGGACAATCAGCCCCAGCATTTT
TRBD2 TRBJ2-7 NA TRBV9 CASNPSGRSYEQYF TGTGCCAGCAACCCGTCCGGGAGGTCCTACGAGCAGTACTTC
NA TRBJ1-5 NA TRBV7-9 CASSLDSRSPQHF TGTGCCAGCAGCTTAGACAGCCGATCGCCCCAGCATTTT
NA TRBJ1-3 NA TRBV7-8 CASREGTSGNTIYF TGTGCCAGTAGGGAGGGGACGTCTGGAAACACCATATATTTT
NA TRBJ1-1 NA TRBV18 CASSYTRGVNTEAFF TGTGCCAGCTCATACACCAGGGGCGTGAACACTGAAGCTTTCTTT
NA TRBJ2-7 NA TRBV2 CASSEEGSLTYEQYF TGTGCCAGCAGTGAAGAGGGTAGCCTTACCTACGAGCAGTACTTC
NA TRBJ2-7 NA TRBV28 CASSLVGGGYEQYF TGTGCCAGCAGTTTAGTGGGGGGAGGATACGAGCAGTACTTC
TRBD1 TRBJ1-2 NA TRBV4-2 CASSQDRGTDGYTF TGTGCCAGCAGCCAAGATCGGGGGACAGATGGCTACACCTTC
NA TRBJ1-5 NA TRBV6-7 CASNHQPQHF TGTGCCTCAAATCATCAGCCCCAGCATTTT
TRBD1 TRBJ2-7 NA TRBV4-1 CASSPLGTGEEQYF TGCGCCAGCAGCCCCCTGGGGACAGGGGAAGAGCAGTACTTC
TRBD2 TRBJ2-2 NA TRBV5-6 CASSPPAGGPGELFF TGTGCCAGCAGCCCCCCAGCGGGAGGGCCCGGGGAGCTGTTTTTT
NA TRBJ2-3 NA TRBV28 CASSFFHVGLTDTQYF TGTGCCAGCAGTTTCTTCCACGTGGGCCTCACAGATACGCAGTATTTT
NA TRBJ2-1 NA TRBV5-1 CASSLLDNEQFF TGCGCCAGCAGCTTGCTGGACAATGAGCAGTTCTTC
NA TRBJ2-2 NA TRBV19 CASTPTAGELFF TGTGCCAGTACCCCGACAGCCGGGGAGCTGTTTTTT
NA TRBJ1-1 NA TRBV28 CASRSANTEAFF TGTGCCAGCAGATCGGCGAACACTGAAGCTTTCTTT
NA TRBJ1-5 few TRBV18 CASSQLSNQPQHF TGTGCCAGCTCACAACTCAGCAATCAGCCCCAGCATTTT
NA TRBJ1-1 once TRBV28 CASSLFRATEAFF TGTGCCAGCAGTTTGTTCAGGGCCACTGAAGCTTTCTTT
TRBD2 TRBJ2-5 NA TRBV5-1 CASSFTSGEQETQYF TGCGCCAGCAGCTTTACTAGCGGGGAACAAGAGACCCAGTACTTC
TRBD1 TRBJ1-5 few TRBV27 CASSLSSQGDQPQHF TGTGCCAGCAGTTTATCCAGTCAGGGGGATCAGCCCCAGCATTTT
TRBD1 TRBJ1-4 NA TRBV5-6 CASSLGQGVSTNEKLFF TGTGCCAGCAGCCTGGGACAGGGTGTTTCAACTAATGAAAAACTGTTTTTT
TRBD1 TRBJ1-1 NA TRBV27 CASRRAGGNTEAFF TGTGCCAGCAGGAGGGCAGGGGGGAACACTGAAGCTTTCTTT
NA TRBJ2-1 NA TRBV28 CASSLGASPWSWHNEQFF TGTGCCAGCAGTTTGGGGGCGTCCCCGTGGAGTTGGCACAATGAGCAGTTCTTC
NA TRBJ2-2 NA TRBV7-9 CASSLAAGAGATGELFF TGTGCCAGCAGCTTAGCGGCAGGGGCTGGAGCCACCGGGGAGCTGTTTTTT
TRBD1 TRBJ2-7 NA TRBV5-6 CASSWDRSYEQYF TGTGCCAGTAGTTGGGACAGATCCTACGAGCAGTACTTC
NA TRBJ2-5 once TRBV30 CAWSSGQETQYF TGTGCCTGGAGCTCCGGCCAAGAGACCCAGTACTTC
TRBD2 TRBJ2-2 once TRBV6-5 CASRPRGKNTGELFF TGTGCCAGCAGACCGCGGGGGAAAAACACCGGGGAGCTGTTTTTT
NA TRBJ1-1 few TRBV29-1 CSGGLKIGDTEAFF TGCAGCGGGGGACTCAAAATAGGAGACACTGAAGCTTTCTTT
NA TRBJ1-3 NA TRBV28 CASRGASGNTIYF TGTGCCAGCAGGGGGGCTTCTGGAAACACCATATATTTT
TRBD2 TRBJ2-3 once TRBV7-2 CASSARLGGSTDTQYF TGTGCCAGCAGCGCGAGGTTGGGGGGGAGCACAGATACGCAGTATTTT
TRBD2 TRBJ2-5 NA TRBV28 CASSPGEGYQETQYF TGTGCCAGCAGTCCTGGGGAGGGGTACCAAGAGACCCAGTACTTC
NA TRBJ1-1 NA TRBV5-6 CASRRRELEAFF TGTGCCAGCAGAAGAAGAGAGTTAGAAGCTTTCTTT
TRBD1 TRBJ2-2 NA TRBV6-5 CATRSGQGDTGELFF TGTGCCACCCGATCGGGACAGGGGGACACCGGGGAGCTGTTTTTT
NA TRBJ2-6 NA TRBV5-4 CASSSPSSGANVLTF TGTGCCAGCAGCTCACCTTCATCTGGGGCCAACGTCCTGACTTTC
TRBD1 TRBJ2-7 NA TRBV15 CATSRTGGIDF TGTGCCACCAGCAGAACAGGGGGAATCGACTTC
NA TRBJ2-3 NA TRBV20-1 CSARTLDTQYF TGCAGTGCTAGGACCTTGGATACGCAGTATTTT
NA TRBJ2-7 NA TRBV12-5 CASGPPLMPLSYEQYF TGTGCTAGTGGTCCCCCTCTTATGCCCCTCTCCTACGAGCAGTACTTC
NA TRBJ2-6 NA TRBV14 CASSQMGRSGANVLTF TGTGCCAGCAGCCAGATGGGAAGGTCTGGGGCCAACGTCCTGACTTTC
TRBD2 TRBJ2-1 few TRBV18 CASSQGTSGGSSSYNEQFF TGTGCCAGCTCACAAGGGACTAGCGGGGGGTCGAGCTCCTACAATGAGCAGTTCTTC